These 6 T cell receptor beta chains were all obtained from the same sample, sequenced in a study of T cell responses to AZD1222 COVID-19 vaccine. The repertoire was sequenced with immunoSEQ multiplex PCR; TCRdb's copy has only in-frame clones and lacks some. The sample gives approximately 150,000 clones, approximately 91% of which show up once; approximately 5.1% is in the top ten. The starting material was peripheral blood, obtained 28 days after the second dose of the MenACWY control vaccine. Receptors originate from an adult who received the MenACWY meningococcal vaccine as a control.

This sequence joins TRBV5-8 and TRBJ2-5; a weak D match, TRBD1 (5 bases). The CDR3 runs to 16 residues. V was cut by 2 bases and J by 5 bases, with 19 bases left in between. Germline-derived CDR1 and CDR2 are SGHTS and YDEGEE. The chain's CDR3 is CASSFQTTVLTETQYF. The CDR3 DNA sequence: TGTGCCAGCAGCTTTCAGACGACAGTCTTGACGGAGACCCAGTACTTC.

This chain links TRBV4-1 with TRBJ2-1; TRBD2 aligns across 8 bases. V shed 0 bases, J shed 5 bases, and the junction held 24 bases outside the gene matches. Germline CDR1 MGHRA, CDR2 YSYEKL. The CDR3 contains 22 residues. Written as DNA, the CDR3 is TGCGCCAGCAGCCAAGATTCTCTATGGGGCAGCCGGGGGGGCCGTATCCACAATGAGCAGTTCTTC. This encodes CASSQDSLWGSRGGRIHNEQFF.

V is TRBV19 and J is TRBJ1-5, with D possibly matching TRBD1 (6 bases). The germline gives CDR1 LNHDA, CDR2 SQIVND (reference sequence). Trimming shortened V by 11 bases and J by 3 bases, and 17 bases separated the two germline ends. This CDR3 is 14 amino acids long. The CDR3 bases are TGTGCCTGTCGCAGGGGAGCAAACAATCAGCCCCAGCATTTT. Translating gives CACRRGANNQPQHF.

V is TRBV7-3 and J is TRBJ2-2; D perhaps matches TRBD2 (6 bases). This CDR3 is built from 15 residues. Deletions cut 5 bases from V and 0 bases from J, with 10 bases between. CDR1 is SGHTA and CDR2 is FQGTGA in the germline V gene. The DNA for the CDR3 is TGTGCCAGCAGCAGAGCGGGCGCGAACACCGGGGAGCTGTTTTTT. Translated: CASSRAGANTGELFF.

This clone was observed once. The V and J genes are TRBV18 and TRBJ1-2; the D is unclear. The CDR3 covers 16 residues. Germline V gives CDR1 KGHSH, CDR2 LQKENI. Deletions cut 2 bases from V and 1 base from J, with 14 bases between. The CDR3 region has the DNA TGTGCCAGCTCACCAGTCGGTCAGCCCTATAACTATGGCTACACCTTC. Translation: CASSPVGQPYNYGYTF. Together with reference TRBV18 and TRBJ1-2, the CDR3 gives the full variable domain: NAGVMQNPRHLVRRRGQEARLRCSPMKGHSHVYWYRQLPEEGLKFMVYLQKENIIDESGMPKERFSAEFPKEGPSILRIQQVVRGDSAAYFCASSPVGQPYNYGYTFGSGTRLTVV.

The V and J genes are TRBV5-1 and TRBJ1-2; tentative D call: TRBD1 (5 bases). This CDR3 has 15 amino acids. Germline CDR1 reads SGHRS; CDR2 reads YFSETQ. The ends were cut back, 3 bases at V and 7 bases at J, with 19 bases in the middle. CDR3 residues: CASSSPDTKRAGYTF. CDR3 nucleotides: TGCGCCAGCAGCTCCCCGGACACCAAGAGGGCTGGCTACACCTTC.